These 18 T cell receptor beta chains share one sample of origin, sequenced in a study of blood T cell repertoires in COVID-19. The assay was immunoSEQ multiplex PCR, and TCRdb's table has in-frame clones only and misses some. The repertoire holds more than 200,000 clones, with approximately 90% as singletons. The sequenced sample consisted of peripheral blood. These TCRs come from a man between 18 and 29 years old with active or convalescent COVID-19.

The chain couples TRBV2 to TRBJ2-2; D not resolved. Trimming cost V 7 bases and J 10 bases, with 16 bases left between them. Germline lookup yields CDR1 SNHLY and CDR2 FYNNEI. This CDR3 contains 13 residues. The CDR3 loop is CASTAERSEELFF. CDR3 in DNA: TGTGCCAGCACCGCAGAGAGGTCAGAGGAGCTGTTTTTT.

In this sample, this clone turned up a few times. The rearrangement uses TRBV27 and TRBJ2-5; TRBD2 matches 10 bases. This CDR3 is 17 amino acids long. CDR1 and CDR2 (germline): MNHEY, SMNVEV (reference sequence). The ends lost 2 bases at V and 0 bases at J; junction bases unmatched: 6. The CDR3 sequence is CASSLIAGGGYQETQYF. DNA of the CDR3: TGTGCCAGCAGTTTAATAGCGGGGGGCGGGTACCAAGAGACCCAGTACTTC.

DNA of the CDR3: TGTGCCAGCAGCCCGGGATTTTCTGTGGCCTCGAACACCGGGGAGCTGTTTTTT. Its protein is CASSPGFSVASNTGELFF. The chain carries TRBV14 and TRBJ2-2, with a weak D call TRBD2 (5 bases). V dropped 4 bases and J dropped 0 bases, with 18 bases sitting between them. CDR1 is SGHDN and CDR2 is FVKESK in the germline V gene. The CDR3 covers 18 residues.

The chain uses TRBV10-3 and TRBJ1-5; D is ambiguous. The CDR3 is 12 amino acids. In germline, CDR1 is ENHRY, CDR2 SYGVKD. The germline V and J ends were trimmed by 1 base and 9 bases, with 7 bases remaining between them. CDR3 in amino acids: CAISEFSGPQHF. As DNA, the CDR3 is TGTGCCATCAGTGAGTTTAGTGGGCCCCAGCATTTT.

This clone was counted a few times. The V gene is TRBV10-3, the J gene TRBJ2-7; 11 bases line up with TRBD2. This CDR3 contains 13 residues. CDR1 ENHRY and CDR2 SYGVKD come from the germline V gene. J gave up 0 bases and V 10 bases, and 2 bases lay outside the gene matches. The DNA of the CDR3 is TGTGCCACCGGGACTAGCGGCTCCTACGAGCAGTACTTC. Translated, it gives CATGTSGSYEQYF.

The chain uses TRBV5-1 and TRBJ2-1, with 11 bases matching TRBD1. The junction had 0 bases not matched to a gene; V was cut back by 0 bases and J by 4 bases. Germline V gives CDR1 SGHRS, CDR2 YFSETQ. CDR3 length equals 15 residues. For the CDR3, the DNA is TGCGCCAGCAGCTTGGGGGACAGGGGGTACAATGAGCAGTTCTTC. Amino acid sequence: CASSLGDRGYNEQFF.

CDR3 coding DNA: TGCGCCAGCAGCCAGGTCGGGGGGGCCTACAATGAGCAGTTCTTC. This encodes CASSQVGGAYNEQFF. This rearrangement joins TRBV4-3 to TRBJ2-1; 8 bases agree with TRBD2. Germline V lookup: CDR1 LGHNA, CDR2 YSLEER. With V trimmed by 3 bases and J by 2 bases, 3 bases remained unmatched. CDR3 size: 15 residues.

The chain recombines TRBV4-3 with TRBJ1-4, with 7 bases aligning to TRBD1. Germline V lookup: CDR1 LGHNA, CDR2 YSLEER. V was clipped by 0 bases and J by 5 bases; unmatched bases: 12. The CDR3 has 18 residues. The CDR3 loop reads CASSQDIQGGRGNEKLFF. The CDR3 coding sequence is TGCGCCAGCAGCCAAGACATCCAAGGAGGCAGGGGGAATGAAAAACTGTTTTTT.

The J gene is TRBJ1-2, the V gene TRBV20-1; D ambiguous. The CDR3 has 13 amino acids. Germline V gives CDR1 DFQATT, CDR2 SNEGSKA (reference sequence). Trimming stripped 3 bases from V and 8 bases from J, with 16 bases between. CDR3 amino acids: CSASLEDTGGYTF. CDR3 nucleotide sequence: TGCAGTGCTAGTCTCGAGGATACGGGGGGCTACACCTTC.

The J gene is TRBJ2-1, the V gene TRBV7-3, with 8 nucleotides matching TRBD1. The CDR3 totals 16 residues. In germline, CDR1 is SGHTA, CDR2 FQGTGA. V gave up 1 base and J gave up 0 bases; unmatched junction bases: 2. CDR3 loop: CASSLRTGSSYNEQFF. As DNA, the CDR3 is TGTGCCAGCAGCTTAAGGACAGGGAGCTCCTACAATGAGCAGTTCTTC.

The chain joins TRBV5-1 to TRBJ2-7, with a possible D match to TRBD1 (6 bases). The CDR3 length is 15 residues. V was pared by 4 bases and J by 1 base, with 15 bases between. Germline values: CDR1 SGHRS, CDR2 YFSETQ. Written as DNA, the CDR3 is TGCGCCAGCAGCCCACTAGTTGACAGGTCCTACGAGCAGTACTTC. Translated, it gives CASSPLVDRSYEQYF.

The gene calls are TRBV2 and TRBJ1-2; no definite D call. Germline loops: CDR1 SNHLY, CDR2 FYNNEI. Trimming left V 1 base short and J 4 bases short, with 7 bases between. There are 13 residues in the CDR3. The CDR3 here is CASSEGAGYGYTF. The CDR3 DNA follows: TGTGCCAGCAGTGAAGGTGCAGGCTATGGCTACACCTTC.

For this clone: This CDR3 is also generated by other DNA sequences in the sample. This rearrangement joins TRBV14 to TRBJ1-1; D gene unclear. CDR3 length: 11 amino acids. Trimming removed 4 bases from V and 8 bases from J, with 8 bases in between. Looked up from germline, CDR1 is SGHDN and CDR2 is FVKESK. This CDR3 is CASSPLTEAFF. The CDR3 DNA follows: TGTGCCAGCAGCCCCCTAACGGAAGCTTTCTTT.

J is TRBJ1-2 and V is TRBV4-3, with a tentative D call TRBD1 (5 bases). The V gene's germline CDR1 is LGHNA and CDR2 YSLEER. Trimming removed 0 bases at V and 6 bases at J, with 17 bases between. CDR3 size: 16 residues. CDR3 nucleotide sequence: TGCGCCAGCAGCCAAGAAGCAGGGCTCATGTTTAATGGCTACACCTTC. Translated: CASSQEAGLMFNGYTF.

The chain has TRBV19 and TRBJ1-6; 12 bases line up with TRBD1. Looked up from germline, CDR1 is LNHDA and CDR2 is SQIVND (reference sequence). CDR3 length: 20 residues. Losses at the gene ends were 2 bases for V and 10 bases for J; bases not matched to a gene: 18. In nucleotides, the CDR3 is TGTGCCAGTAGTATATTTGACTGGCCGGGACAGGGGGCAAAAGGATCACCCCTCCACTTT. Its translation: CASSIFDWPGQGAKGSPLHF.

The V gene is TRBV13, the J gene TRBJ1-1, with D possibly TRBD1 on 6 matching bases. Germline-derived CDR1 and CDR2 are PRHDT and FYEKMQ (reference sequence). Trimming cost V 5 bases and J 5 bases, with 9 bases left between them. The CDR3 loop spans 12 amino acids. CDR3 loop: CASSTGLTEAFF. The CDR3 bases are TGTGCCAGCAGCACAGGGTTAACTGAAGCTTTCTTT.

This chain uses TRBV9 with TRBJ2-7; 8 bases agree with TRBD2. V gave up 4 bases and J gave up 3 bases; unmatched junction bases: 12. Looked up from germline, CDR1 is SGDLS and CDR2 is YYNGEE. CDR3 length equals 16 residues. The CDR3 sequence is CASSPGGGSVFYEQYF. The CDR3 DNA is TGTGCCAGCAGCCCCGGGGGGGGATCGGTTTTCTACGAGCAGTACTTC.

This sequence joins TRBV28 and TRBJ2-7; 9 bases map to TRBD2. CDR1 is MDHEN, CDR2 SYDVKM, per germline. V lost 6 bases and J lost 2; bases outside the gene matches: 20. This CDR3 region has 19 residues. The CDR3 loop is CASSQLWRDLAGSPYEQYF. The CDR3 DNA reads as TGTGCCAGCAGCCAGCTTTGGAGGGACCTAGCGGGATCTCCCTACGAGCAGTACTTC. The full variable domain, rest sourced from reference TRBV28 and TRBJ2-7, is DVKVTQSSRYLVKRTGEKVFLECVQDMDHENMFWYRQDPGLGLRLIYFSYDVKMKEKGDIPEGYSVSREKKERFSLILESASTNQTSMYLCASSQLWRDLAGSPYEQYFGPGTRLTVT.